This TCR beta chain was identified during a study of blood T cells in healthy people across ages. Study findings and constraints: Among long-lived donors, naive CD4+ cells were more numerous and diversity higher than in aged donors.

This clonotype has just a few counts. Its antigen is not known. The CDR3 spans 13 residues. Germline-derived CDR1 and CDR2 are MNHEY and SVGEGT. Trimming left V 6 bases short and J 6 bases short, with 13 bases between. Through a sample-barcoded 5' primer and a J-beta primer mix, a second PCR was run for 7 to 11 cycles. Every single cDNA molecule received a tag from a template-switch adaptor with 12 random nucleotides. TCRdb reanalysed the 5' RACE reads using MiXCR and keeps one entry per CDR3 protein. Seen here are 550,000 to 600,000 distinct CDR3 sequences, around half observed once, and the top ten hold roughly 24%.

V gene TRBV6-2 or TRBV6-3 combines with J gene TRBJ2-3; D unclear. This sequence was found in a man older than 75 in good health. The specimen sequenced was blood. The CDR3 region has the DNA TGTGCCAGCAGGGCAGCCGCAGTCGATACGCAGTATTTT. Its translation: CASRAAAVDTQYF.